One sample yielded the 17 T cell receptor beta chains listed below, sequenced in a study of cytomegalovirus exposure and HLA in healthy donors. Amplification used 60 Vbeta primers and 13 Jbeta primers. Sequencing used immunoSEQ multiplex PCR; TCRdb keeps in-frame clones, though not all of them. Of roughly 78,000 clones listed, approximately 70% are singletons. Sequencing used PBMCs. These receptors were taken from a man aged 35 to 55 in good health and CMV-seropositive.

This chain links TRBV19 with TRBJ2-7; possible D gene TRBD1, 6 bases. Germline loops: CDR1 LNHDA, CDR2 SQIVND (reference sequence). The ends were cut back, 5 bases at V and 2 bases at J, with 10 bases in the middle. This CDR3 contains 13 residues. The CDR3 bases are TGTGCCAGTAGTGACAGGACCACCTACGAGCAGTACTTC. Translating gives CASSDRTTYEQYF.

The chain employs TRBV6-1 and TRBJ2-3; 11 bases align to TRBD2. Trimming removed 2 bases from V and 6 bases from J; junction bases left unmatched: 10. The CDR3 spans 17 residues. The V gene's germline CDR1 is MNHNS and CDR2 SASEGT. CDR3 DNA sequence: TGTGCCAGCAGTGAACTAGCGGGGGGCACCCTCCTGGATACGCAGTATTTT. It translates to CASSELAGGTLLDTQYF.

The chain links TRBV4-1 to TRBJ2-5; 12 bases map to TRBD1. The end of the DNA is better explained by TRBJ2-7, so the J call may be wrong. In germline, CDR1 is MGHRA, CDR2 YSYEKL. This CDR3 contains 14 residues. This CDR3 is CASRQGTGGGEQYF. The DNA of the CDR3 is TGCGCCAGCAGGCAGGGGACAGGGGGCGGCGAGCAGTACTTC.

The gene calls are TRBV10-3 and TRBJ1-6, with unresolved D. Trimming removed 6 bases at V and 9 bases at J, with 18 bases between. The V gene's germline CDR1 is ENHRY and CDR2 SYGVKD. This CDR3 comprises 15 residues. This CDR3 reads CAIRSSHAGGSPLHF. The CDR3, as DNA: TGTGCCATCAGGTCCTCCCACGCCGGTGGTTCACCCCTCCACTTT.

The chain joins TRBV7-9 to TRBJ1-5; D remains ambiguous. The CDR3 covers 15 residues. Germline V gives CDR1 SEHNR, CDR2 FQNEAQ (reference sequence). Trimming took 4 bases from V and 2 from J, leaving 12 bases between them. CDR3 sequence: CASSSGIFRNQPQHF. The DNA for the CDR3 is TGTGCCAGCAGCTCCGGGATTTTCCGCAATCAGCCCCAGCATTTT.

Comments on this clone: Other DNA sequences in the sample encode the same CDR3. This chain links TRBV27 with TRBJ1-5; the match to TRBD1 covers 10 bases. The CDR3 is 16 amino acids. V dropped 3 bases and J dropped 5; count of bases not matched to a gene: 7. CDR1 and CDR2 from the germline V gene are MNHEY and SMNVEV (reference sequence). The CDR3 spells CASSFLGQGGYQPQHF. CDR3 sequence (DNA): TGTGCCAGCAGTTTCCTCGGACAGGGGGGTTATCAGCCCCAGCATTTT.

The table lists this clone with a count of one. This chain connects TRBV2 to TRBJ1-2; 7 nucleotides match TRBD1. CDR3 length: 14 residues. J gave up 5 bases and V 9 bases, and 12 bases lay outside the gene matches. Germline V gene data show CDR1 as SNHLY and CDR2 as FYNNEI. Here the CDR3 reads CARRVSGQLYGYTF. In DNA, the CDR3 is TGTGCCAGGAGGGTGTCGGGACAGCTTTATGGCTACACCTTC.

The chain joins TRBV5-1 to TRBJ2-1, with D possibly being TRBD1 (6 bases). V lost 0 bases and J 5 bases, leaving 6 bases between the germline ends. The CDR3 spans 13 residues. Per germline, CDR1 SGHRS and CDR2 YFSETQ. Here the CDR3 reads CASSLAGDNEQFF. CDR3 sequence (DNA): TGCGCCAGCAGCTTGGCAGGGGACAATGAGCAGTTCTTC.

The chain carries TRBV6-4 and TRBJ2-1; 10 bases are shared with TRBD2. After removal of 5 bases from V and 7 bases from J, the junction contained 8 bases not matched to a gene. The CDR3 totals 15 residues. Germline CDR1 reads MRHNA; CDR2 reads SNTAGT. The CDR3 DNA follows: TGTGCCAGCAGTCAGAGCGGGGGGGTTGGGAATGAGCAGTTCTTC. Residues: CASSQSGGVGNEQFF.

V gene TRBV30 combines with J gene TRBJ1-1; no clear D. The germline gives CDR1 GTSNPN, CDR2 SVGIG (reference sequence). The V gene lost 2 bases and the J gene lost 1 base, with 8 bases spanning the gap. The CDR3 is 13 amino acids. Here the CDR3 DNA reads TGTGCCTGGAGTTCTTCCCCGAACACTGAAGCTTTCTTT. Its protein product is CAWSSSPNTEAFF. The full variable domain, in which reference TRBV30 and TRBJ1-1 provide the parts outside the CDR3, is SQTIHQWPATLVQPVGSPLSLECTVEGTSNPNLYWYRQAAGRGLQLLFYSVGIGQISSEVPQNLSASRPQDRQFILSSKKLLLSDSGFYLCAWSSSPNTEAFFGQGTRLTVV.

The chain joins TRBV19 to TRBJ1-1, with TRBD1 matching over 8 bases. Trimming took 6 bases from V and 0 from J; bases not matched to a gene: 6. This CDR3 is built from 15 residues. In germline, CDR1 is LNHDA, CDR2 SQIVND (reference sequence). CDR3: CASSDRGNMNTEAFF. For the CDR3, the DNA is TGTGCCAGTAGCGACAGGGGTAACATGAACACTGAAGCTTTCTTT.

The chain recombines TRBV5-6 with TRBJ2-3, with D uncertain. Germline CDR1 and CDR2: SGHDT and YYEEEE. The CDR3 totals 13 residues. The V and J ends lost 3 bases and 0 bases respectively, with 5 bases between them. CDR3 amino acids: CASSSTSTDTQYF. CDR3 coding DNA: TGTGCCAGCAGCTCAACTAGCACAGATACGCAGTATTTT. The full variable domain, rest sourced from reference TRBV5-6 and TRBJ2-3, is DAGVTQSPTHLIKTRGQQVTLRCSPKSGHDTVSWYQQALGQGPQFIFQYYEEEERQRGNFPDRFSGHQFPNYSSELNVNALLLGDSALYLCASSSTSTDTQYFGPGTRLTVL.

The genes are TRBV6-1 and TRBJ2-1; 8 bases map to TRBD1. The CDR3 contains 15 residues. Trimming took 3 bases from V and 2 from J; bases not matched to a gene: 3. CDR1 and CDR2 from the germline V gene are MNHNS and SASEGT. The CDR3 region is CASSEEQGAYNEQFF. Here the CDR3 DNA reads TGTGCCAGCAGTGAGGAACAGGGGGCCTACAATGAGCAGTTCTTC.

The chain has TRBV4-2 and TRBJ1-3; 7 nucleotides align to TRBD1. With V trimmed by 4 bases and J by 2 bases, 14 bases remained unmatched. CDR1 is LGHNA and CDR2 is YNFKEQ in the germline V gene. The CDR3 covers 18 residues. CDR3 DNA sequence: TGTGCCAGCAGCCCCTCCCTCCAGGGGGTTGGCACTGGAAACACCATATATTTT. The encoded protein is CASSPSLQGVGTGNTIYF.

This chain joins TRBV6-5 and TRBJ1-5; D is possibly TRBD1 (5 bases). V dropped 5 bases and J dropped 0 bases, with 11 bases sitting between them. Germline V gene sequence: CDR1 MNHEY, CDR2 SVGAGI. The CDR3 totals 15 residues. For the CDR3, the DNA is TGTGCCAGCAGTCCTACAGGTTATAGCAATCAGCCCCAGCATTTT. It specifies CASSPTGYSNQPQHF.

The V and J genes are TRBV7-8 and TRBJ1-6; TRBD1 matches at 7 bases. The CDR3 consists of 15 residues. Per the germline V gene, CDR1 is SGHVS and CDR2 is FQNEAQ. V shed 5 bases, J shed 8 bases, and the junction held 9 bases outside the gene matches. In nucleotides, the CDR3 is TGTGCCAGCAGCGGAAGACAGGGTTTGGATTCACCCCTCCACTTT. Residues: CASSGRQGLDSPLHF.

This clone was seen a handful of times. The chain links TRBV4-1 to TRBJ1-3; no reliable D call. Germline V gene data show CDR1 as MGHRA and CDR2 as YSYEKL. Trimming stripped 2 bases from V and 0 bases from J, with 11 bases between. CDR3 size: 16 residues. CDR3 nucleotides: TGCGCCAGCAGCCAACCCGGAGGGTACTCTGGAAACACCATATATTTT. It encodes CASSQPGGYSGNTIYF.